Listed here are 7 T cell receptor beta chains from one sample, sequenced in a study of OX40 agonist ivuxolimab in advanced cancers. Here immunoSEQ multiplex PCR was the method, and the copy in TCRdb shows in-frame clones only, minus some. The sample carries fewer than 15,000 clones, 82% recorded once. This specimen consisted of CD4+ or CD8+ T cells sorted from blood, obtained in a trial of the OX40 agonist ivuxolimab. The receptors were sampled from an adult with an advanced solid tumor such as melanoma, head and neck, liver or kidney cancer.

This sequence joins TRBV19 and TRBJ1-1, with D uncertain. Trimming stripped 11 bases from V and 5 bases from J, with 12 bases between. This CDR3 is built from 11 residues. Germline lookup yields CDR1 LNHDA and CDR2 SQIVND (reference sequence). CDR3 amino acids: CACWRETEAFF. The DNA for the CDR3 is TGTGCCTGTTGGAGGGAGACTGAAGCTTTCTTT. Supplemented by reference TRBV19 and TRBJ1-1, the full variable domain reads DGGITQSPKYLFRKEGQNVTLSCEQNLNHDAMYWYRQDPGQGLRLIYYSQIVNDFQKGDIAEGYSVSREKKESFPLTVTSAQKNPTAFYLCACWRETEAFFGQGTRLTVV.

This clone is medium-sized (0.01 to 0.1%) within its sample. V usage is TRBV30 and J usage is TRBJ2-7; 8 bases are shared with TRBD1. Losses at the gene ends were 4 bases for V and 5 bases for J; bases not matched to a gene: 4. The length of the CDR3 is 12 residues. Germline V lookup: CDR1 GTSNPN, CDR2 SVGIG (reference sequence). The CDR3, as DNA: TGTGCCTGGAACAGGGGGAACAACGAGCAGTACTTC. As protein: CAWNRGNNEQYF.

The rearrangement joins TRBV27 to TRBJ1-6; D might be TRBD1 (5 bases). Between the trimmed V and J ends, which lost 0 bases and 9 bases, there was a span of 6 bases. Germline V gene sequence: CDR1 MNHEY, CDR2 SMNVEV (reference sequence). This CDR3 spans 13 amino acids. The CDR3 reads CASSLSGGSPLHF. In DNA, the CDR3 is TGTGCCAGCAGTTTATCGGGGGGTTCACCCCTCCACTTT.

J is TRBJ1-1 and V is TRBV23-1; weak D call: TRBD1 (5 bases). TRBV23-1 is known as an ORF, though its function is uncertain. The germline V and J ends were trimmed by 8 bases and 1 base, with 14 bases remaining between them. The CDR3 covers 14 residues. The CDR3 reads CASGIGQSNTEAFF. CDR3 nucleotides: TGCGCCAGCGGGATCGGACAATCGAACACTGAAGCTTTCTTT.

This sequence joins TRBV7-6 and TRBJ2-7; 7 nucleotides line up with TRBD2. CDR3 length: 14 amino acids. The V gene end was trimmed by 1 base and the J gene end by 1 base; junction bases not matched to a gene: 1. Germline V gene lookup returns CDR1 SGHVS and CDR2 FNYEAQ. CDR3 protein: CASSLERGSYEQYF. The CDR3 DNA follows: TGTGCCAGCAGCTTAGAGCGGGGTTCCTACGAGCAGTACTTC.

This chain connects TRBV11-1 to TRBJ2-7; 8 bases agree with TRBD1. The V segment lost 4 bases and the J segment 4 bases; nucleotides outside the gene matches: 6. The CDR3 totals 14 residues. Germline loops: CDR1 SGHAT, CDR2 FQDESV (reference sequence). The CDR3 DNA sequence: TGTGCCAGCAGCTCCGACAGGGGTTTGTACGAGCAGTACTTC. The encoded protein is CASSSDRGLYEQYF.

The CDR3 nucleotides are TGTGCCAGCACTACGAAGGGGGGCCACGAGCAGTACTTC. Translation: CASTTKGGHEQYF. The genes are TRBV6-6 and TRBJ2-7; tentatively, D is TRBD1 or TRBD2 (6 bases each). The length of the CDR3 is 13 residues. From germline, CDR1 is MNHNY and CDR2 SVGAGI (reference sequence). With 7 bases removed from V and 5 bases from J, the gap between germline ends came to 15 bases.